This TCR beta chain was identified in a study of blood T cell repertoires in COVID-19. Background on the study: Researchers got acute and convalescent COVID-19 samples from the United States, Italy and Spain. Nucleic acid was either cDNA or gDNA, and it came from T cells, B-cell-depleted T cells, or PBMCs.

This clone came up once. Germline lookup yields CDR1 MNHEY and CDR2 SVGAGI. V dropped 4 bases and J dropped 4; count of bases not matched to a gene: 3. The CDR3 spans 14 residues. Original processing methods: Reference gene primer amplification gave estimated nucleated cell counts. TCRdb's table, derived via immunoSEQ multiplex PCR, lists solely in-frame clones and lacks some. Clone size and V and J calls were adopted from that table, with D and trimming inferred from the DNA. This table has more than 100,000 clones, around 80% appearing once. The sequence was collected from a man in his sixties with active or convalescent COVID-19. The chain couples TRBV6-5 to TRBJ2-5; TRBD1 matches at 10 bases. The material sequenced was peripheral blood. DNA of the CDR3: TGTGCCAGCAGTTGGGACAGGGGTGGAGAGACCCAGTACTTC. This translates into CASSWDRGGETQYF.